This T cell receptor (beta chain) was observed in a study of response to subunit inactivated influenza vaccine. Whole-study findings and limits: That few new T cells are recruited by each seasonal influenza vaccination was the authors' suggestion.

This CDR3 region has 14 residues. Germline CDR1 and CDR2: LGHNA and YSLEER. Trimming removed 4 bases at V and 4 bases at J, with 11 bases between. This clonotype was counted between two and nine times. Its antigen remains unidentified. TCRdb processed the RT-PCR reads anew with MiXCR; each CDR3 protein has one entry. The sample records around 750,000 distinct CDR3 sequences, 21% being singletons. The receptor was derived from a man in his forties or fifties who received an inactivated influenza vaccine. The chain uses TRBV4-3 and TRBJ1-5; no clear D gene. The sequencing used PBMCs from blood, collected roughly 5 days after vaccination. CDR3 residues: CASSPTHGNQPQHF. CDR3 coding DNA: TGCGCCAGCAGCCCCACCCACGGAAATCAGCCCCAGCATTTT.